Each of the 18 T cell receptor beta chains below was sequenced from the same sample in a study of T cells in Graves' hyperthyroidism and ophthalmopathy (dated by TCRdb to the late 2010s). The library was made by multiplex PCR. Sequencing instrument: Illumina HiSeq 2000. The TCR beta CDR3 regions were amplified from RNA transcripts. A first-round RT-PCR of the TCR CDR3 used the HTBI primer set with the Qiagen OneStep RT-PCR kit. In-frame beta chains were kept once TCRdb had trimmed the public reads at Q25 with fastp and called clones with MiXCR. Rows with one shared CDR3 protein collapse into an entry with the most common genes and DNA. Counted in this sample were hundreds of thousands of distinct CDR3 sequences; approximately 42% of them appeared once. Jointly, the top ten make up under 8% of the sample. The sequencing input was peripheral blood or thyroid tissue (not recorded which). These receptors originate from an adult man with Graves' disease, either hyperthyroidism or ophthalmopathy (not recorded which).

CDR3 nucleotides: TGTGCCAGCAGTCGGGTTCTAGCGGGGGGGCTTAGCACCGGGGAGCTGTTTTTT. The encoded protein is CASSRVLAGGLSTGELFF. This chain uses TRBV2 with TRBJ2-2, with TRBD2 matching 12 bases. Trimming took 5 bases from V and 4 from J; bases not matched to a gene: 11. CDR3 length: 18 amino acids. CDR1 SNHLY and CDR2 FYNNEI come from the germline V gene.

This clonotype was recorded a few times. This chain connects TRBV19 to TRBJ2-5; 11 bases align to TRBD2. CDR3 length: 15 amino acids. Germline values: CDR1 LNHDA, CDR2 SQIVND (reference sequence). V shed 7 bases, J shed 5 bases, and the junction held 9 bases outside the gene matches. The CDR3 DNA reads TGTGCCAGTAAGGTAGCGGGGGGGCCGGGGGAGACCCAGTACTTC. Its translation is CASKVAGGPGETQYF.

With respect to this clonotype: Because the CDR3 is missing its conserved closing phenylalanine or tryptophan, this is likely a read error. This chain links TRBV12-3 or TRBV12-4 with TRBJ1-5; D gene unclear. This CDR3 region has 14 residues. V lost 3 bases, J lost 5 bases, and 11 bases lay in between. For the CDR3, the DNA is TGTGCCAGCAGTTTTATGGGGTCTGATCAGCCCCAGCATGTT. It codes for CASSFMGSDQPQHV.

This clonotype was counted ten times or more. The genes are TRBV2 and TRBJ2-6; tentatively, D is TRBD1 or TRBD2 (6 bases each). CDR1 is SNHLY and CDR2 is FYNNEI in the germline V gene. The CDR3 is made up of 17 amino acids. Trimming stripped 5 bases from V and 4 bases from J, with 18 bases between. The CDR3 sequence is CASSRLGGGSGANVLTF. The CDR3 nucleotides are TGTGCCAGCAGTAGACTGGGGGGCGGCTCAGGGGCCAACGTCCTGACTTTC.

This clonotype was observed once. This may arise from a read error, as a much more abundant clone is one base away. The J gene is TRBJ1-2, the V gene TRBV7-9; 8 bases fit TRBD1. J lost 6 bases, V lost 3 bases, and 3 bases had no gene match. The CDR3 has 13 residues. In germline, CDR1 is SEHNR, CDR2 FQNEAQ (reference sequence). Here the CDR3 DNA reads TGTGCCAGCAGCTTCCAGGGGGCGGATGGCTACACCTTC. Encoded protein: CASSFQGADGYTF.

V gene TRBV12-3 or TRBV12-4 combines with J gene TRBJ1-1, with no clear D. The CDR3 runs to 12 residues. With 4 bases removed from V and 5 bases from J, the gap between germline ends came to 8 bases. CDR3 loop: CASSSDLTEAFF. The CDR3 DNA follows: TGTGCCAGCAGTTCTGATTTGACTGAAGCTTTCTTT.

This clonotype was counted at least ten times. J is TRBJ2-7 and V is TRBV7-2, with 7 bases matching TRBD1. The CDR3 is 12 residues long. V gave up 8 bases and J gave up 2 bases; unmatched junction bases: 3. From germline, CDR1 is SGHTA and CDR2 FQGNSA. The DNA of the CDR3 is TGTGCCAGCGGGGACAGAACCTACGAGCAGTACTTC. Amino acids: CASGDRTYEQYF.

This chain joins TRBV29-1 and TRBJ1-2, with unresolved D. V lost 8 bases to trimming and J lost 3 bases, with 16 bases between them. Germline values: CDR1 SQVTM, CDR2 ANQGSEA. The CDR3 runs to 13 residues. The CDR3 spells CSSQTGGYYGYTF. CDR3 bases: TGCAGCTCCCAGACGGGAGGATACTATGGCTACACCTTC.

This clonotype has just a few counts. This chain connects TRBV7-9 to TRBJ1-5; TRBD1 matches 9 bases. CDR3 size: 16 residues. Trimming took 5 bases from V and 2 from J; bases not matched to a gene: 7. Looked up from germline, CDR1 is SEHNR and CDR2 is FQNEAQ (reference sequence). The CDR3 loop is CASSRQGGSGNQPQHF. The CDR3 nucleotides are TGTGCCAGCAGCCGACAGGGGGGATCGGGCAATCAGCCCCAGCATTTT. The whole variable domain, filled in from reference TRBV7-9 and TRBJ1-5, reads DTGVSQNPRHKITKRGQNVTFRCDPISEHNRLYWYRQTLGQGPEFLTYFQNEAQLEKSRLLSDRFSAERPKGSFSTLEIQRTEQGDSAMYLCASSRQGGSGNQPQHFGDGTRLSIL.

J is TRBJ2-5 and V is TRBV7-9; D is undetermined. This CDR3 contains 13 residues. The V end was cut by 5 bases, the J end by 1 base, with 8 bases between. The germline gives CDR1 SEHNR, CDR2 FQNEAQ (reference sequence). The CDR3: CASSRLLQETQYF. CDR3 in DNA: TGTGCCAGCAGCCGACTCCTCCAAGAGACCCAGTACTTC.

This clonotype was observed many times. The rearrangement joins TRBV20-1 to TRBJ2-5; D unresolved. V lost 4 bases and J lost 5, with 11 bases in between. This CDR3 is built from 12 residues. CDR1 and CDR2 from the germline V gene are DFQATT and SNEGSKA (reference sequence). For the CDR3, the DNA is TGCAGTGCTACGAGTTATTGGGAGACCCAGTACTTC. Translation gives CSATSYWETQYF.

J is TRBJ1-5 and V is TRBV2; 11 positions match TRBD1. CDR1 is SNHLY and CDR2 is FYNNEI in the germline V gene. The CDR3 length is 14 residues. V shed 8 bases, J shed 7 bases, and the junction held 7 bases outside the gene matches. CDR3 in amino acids: CASWTGGGRQPQHF. CDR3 nucleotides: TGTGCCAGCTGGACAGGGGGCGGTCGGCAGCCCCAGCATTTT.

Notes on this clonotype: Its ends do not fully match the called genes, so a read error is possible. The rearrangement joins TRBV7-8 to TRBJ2-5; D is possibly TRBD2 (5 bases). CDR1 is SGHVS and CDR2 is FQNEAQ in the germline V gene. This CDR3 region has 16 residues. CDR3 region: CASSLTEGGRQEAQYF. CDR3 DNA: TGTGCCAGCAGCTTAACCGAGGGTGGCAGACAAGAGGCCCAGTACTTC.

This clonotype was found many times. The chain recombines TRBV19 with TRBJ1-2; 8 bases match TRBD1. The CDR3 is 13 residues long. Germline V gene data show CDR1 as LNHDA and CDR2 as SQIVND (reference sequence). V lost 4 bases and J lost 5; bases outside the gene matches: 3. The CDR3 sequence: CASSTGQEYGYTF. DNA for the CDR3: TGTGCCAGTAGTACGGGACAGGAGTATGGCTACACCTTC.

The sample holds a few counts of this clonotype. This chain connects TRBV19 to TRBJ1-5; D is unclear. The CDR3 length is 14 residues. CDR1 LNHDA and CDR2 SQIVND come from the germline V gene (reference sequence). Between the trimmed V and J ends, which lost 5 bases and 3 bases, there was a span of 11 bases. This CDR3 reads CASSLARFNQPQHF. In DNA, the CDR3 is TGTGCCAGTAGTCTCGCCAGATTCAATCAGCCCCAGCATTTT.

V gene TRBV20-1 combines with J gene TRBJ2-5; perhaps TRBD2 as D (6 bases). The CDR3 contains 13 residues. From germline, CDR1 is DFQATT and CDR2 SNEGSKA (reference sequence). The ends were cut back, 3 bases at V and 2 bases at J, with 10 bases in the middle. The chain's CDR3 is CSARVAEQETQYF. DNA for the CDR3: TGCAGTGCTAGGGTAGCGGAACAAGAGACCCAGTACTTC.

This clonotype has a handful of counts. The rearrangement links TRBV6-1 to TRBJ2-7; 11 positions match TRBD1. Germline V gene lookup returns CDR1 MNHNS and CDR2 SASEGT. J was trimmed by 5 bases and V by 5 bases; bases with no gene match: 8. The CDR3 totals 15 residues. Here the CDR3 reads CASSYSDRGPDEQYF. CDR3 coding DNA: TGTGCCAGCAGTTACTCGGACAGGGGGCCCGACGAGCAGTACTTC.

The chain combines TRBV10-3 with TRBJ1-5; TRBD1 matches at 9 bases. J gave up 6 bases and V 3 bases, and 6 bases lay outside the gene matches. Germline-derived CDR1 and CDR2 are ENHRY and SYGVKD. This CDR3 region has 15 residues. CDR3 sequence reads: CAISERTGAGQPQHF. The CDR3 DNA sequence: TGTGCCATCAGTGAACGGACAGGGGCGGGTCAGCCCCAGCATTTT.